The 7 T cell receptor beta chains in this list originate from one sample, sequenced in a study of beta chain features in type 1 diabetes. The whole isolated RNA underwent reverse transcription, so sequencing captured expressed TCRB transcripts. Profiled with immunoSEQ multiplex PCR; TCRdb holds only in-frame clones, not every one. The sample lists some 350,000 clones, over 8.5% occurring once. Study conclusions and caveats: In every one of the four CD4+ subsets, TCRB CDR3s were moderately but significantly shorter in Type 1 diabetes patients.

No antigens are known for them. Sequences were obtained from central memory CD4+ T cells from blood. The receptors come from a young man with type 1 diabetes.

The J gene is TRBJ1-1, the V gene TRBV2; weak D call: TRBD1 (5 bases). V lost 4 bases and J lost 4, with 10 bases in between. This CDR3 has 13 residues. Germline V gene sequence: CDR1 SNHLY, CDR2 FYNNEI. The DNA for the CDR3 is TGTGCCAGCAGTGTGGGTACAGGCACTGAAGCTTTCTTT. Its protein product is CASSVGTGTEAFF. Based on the CDR3 plus reference TRBV2 and TRBJ1-1, the full variable domain is EPEVTQTPSHQVTQMGQEVILRCVPISNHLYFYWYRQILGQKVEFLVSFYNNEISEKSEIFDDQFSVERPDGSNFTLKIRSTKLEDSAMYFCASSVGTGTEAFFGQGTRLTVV.

In this sample, this clone turned up many times. The genes are TRBV28 and TRBJ1-5, with 7 bases identical to TRBD1. This CDR3 has 15 amino acids. Germline V gene data show CDR1 as MDHEN and CDR2 as SYDVKM. V trimming: 6 bases; J trimming: 5 bases; junction bases outside the gene matches: 10. The CDR3 coding sequence is TGTGCCAGCAGCTCTGACAGGGTCAGGTATCAGCCCCAGCATTTT. This codes for CASSSDRVRYQPQHF.

This clone was observed a few times. This chain uses TRBV30 with TRBJ1-5; D is ambiguous. Trimming cost V 0 bases and J 1 base, with 7 bases left between them. The CDR3 runs 14 residues. Looked up from germline, CDR1 is GTSNPN and CDR2 is SVGIG (reference sequence). CDR3 nucleotide sequence: TGTGCCTGGAGTGTCTCCACCAGCAATCAGCCCCAGCATTTT. Its translation is CAWSVSTSNQPQHF. The whole variable domain, filled in from reference TRBV30 and TRBJ1-5, reads SQTIHQWPATLVQPVGSPLSLECTVEGTSNPNLYWYRQAAGRGLQLLFYSVGIGQISSEVPQNLSASRPQDRQFILSSKKLLLSDSGFYLCAWSVSTSNQPQHFGDGTRLSIL.

This clone came up many times. The chain uses TRBV16 and TRBJ1-5; D unresolved. Germline values: CDR1 KGHSY, CDR2 FQNENV. With 2 bases removed from V and 7 bases from J, the gap between germline ends came to 9 bases. This CDR3 comprises 13 residues. The CDR3 is CASSQRSEQPQHF. Written as DNA, the CDR3 is TGTGCCAGCAGCCAAAGGTCGGAACAGCCCCAGCATTTT.

The table lists this clone with a few counts. The chain carries TRBV6-5 and TRBJ2-3; D uncertain. The germline V gene encodes CDR1 MNHEY and CDR2 SVGAGI. V shed 6 bases and J shed 0 bases, with 7 bases lying between them. The CDR3 consists of 13 residues. The CDR3 region has the DNA TGTGCCAGCAGAGAGACTAGCACAGATACGCAGTATTTT. Its protein product is CASRETSTDTQYF.

The chain recombines TRBV5-1 with TRBJ2-3; TRBD1 might be the D (6 bases). CDR1 SGHRS and CDR2 YFSETQ come from the germline V gene. This CDR3 contains 15 residues. V was clipped by 4 bases and J by 3 bases, with 15 bases between them. The CDR3 loop is CASSHGQSGTDTQYF. In nucleotides, the CDR3 is TGCGCCAGCAGCCACGGACAGTCAGGTACAGATACGCAGTATTTT. Full variable domain (remainder filled in from reference TRBV5-1 and TRBJ2-3): KAGVTQTPRYLIKTRGQQVTLSCSPISGHRSVSWYQQTPGQGLQFLFEYFSETQRNKGNFPGRFSGRQFSNSRSEMNVSTLELGDSALYLCASSHGQSGTDTQYFGPGTRLTVL.

This clone turned up a few times. The chain couples TRBV5-4 to TRBJ1-2, with 7 bases that match TRBD1. The J segment lost 4 bases and the V segment lost 2 bases, leaving 5 bases of the junction unmatched. Germline V lookup: CDR1 SGHNT, CDR2 YYREEE (reference sequence). This CDR3 is 14 amino acids long. The CDR3 DNA reads TGTGCCAGCAGCTTTCCAGGGGGAATCTATGGCTACACCTTC. Its translation: CASSFPGGIYGYTF.